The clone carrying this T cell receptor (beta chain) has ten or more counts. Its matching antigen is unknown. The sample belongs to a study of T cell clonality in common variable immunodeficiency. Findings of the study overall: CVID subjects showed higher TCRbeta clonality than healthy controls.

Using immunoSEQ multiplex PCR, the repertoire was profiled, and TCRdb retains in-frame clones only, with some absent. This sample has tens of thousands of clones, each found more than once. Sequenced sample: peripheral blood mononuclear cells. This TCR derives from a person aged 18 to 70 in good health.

The sequenced part of the CDR3 DNA is TGCAGTGCTAATAAAGCGGGTAACACAGATACG. This codes for CSANKAGNTDT. The entire CDR3 is CSANKAGNTDTQYF. The rearrangement joins TRBV20-1 to TRBJ2-3; TRBD2 is a possible D gene (6 bases). The DNA ends 3 residues before the CDR3 does, and the rest of the CDR3 is filled in from the germline J gene. Germline V lookup: CDR1 DFQATT, CDR2 SNEGSKA (reference sequence). The CDR3 runs to 14 residues. V was pared by 4 bases and J by 2 bases, with 13 bases between.